This T cell receptor beta chain was documented in a study of cytomegalovirus exposure and HLA in healthy donors. Whole-study findings and limits: Some TCR beta chains (roughly 150 of them) were listed as cytomegalovirus-associated.

PCR used 60 Vbeta primers and 13 Jbeta primers. Profiling relied on immunoSEQ multiplex PCR, and the TCRdb table lists in-frame clones only, not all of them. This repertoire shows approximately 140,000 clones, about four fifths found once; its top ten account for roughly 6%. The V gene lost 7 bases and the J gene lost 7 bases, with 15 bases spanning the gap. This CDR3 region has 13 residues. CDR1 is SGHTS, CDR2 YDEGEE, per germline. Concerning this clone itself: No antigen is known for it.

Source material: PBMCs. The TCR comes from a man in his forties or fifties in good health and CMV-seropositive. The chain uses TRBV5-8 and TRBJ1-5; maybe TRBD1 (5 bases). The CDR3 coding sequence is TGTGCCAGCTCCTGGGGGGAAGGACAGCCCCAGCATTTT. Its protein product is CASSWGEGQPQHF.